The entry below gives a single TCR beta chain sequence along with its context. Its cognate antigen is unknown. This sample is part of a study of OX40 agonist ivuxolimab in advanced cancers. Study overall: The dose-escalation group included hepatocellular carcinoma, melanoma, renal cell carcinoma and head and neck cancer. Study-wide findings and caveats: Researchers did not establish what antigens the expanded peripheral T cells target.

Assay used: immunoSEQ multiplex PCR; TCRdb lists only in-frame clones, some missing. Seen here are about 52,000 clones, 85% to 95% observed once, and the top ten hold around 24%. The V and J ends lost 3 bases and 5 bases, in that order; junction bases with no gene match: 8. This CDR3 is built from 16 residues. Looked up from germline, CDR1 is MDHEN and CDR2 is SYDVKM. The source of this sequence is an adult with an advanced solid tumor such as melanoma, head and neck, liver or kidney cancer. V gene TRBV28 combines with J gene TRBJ2-5; 11 bases line up with TRBD1. Source: CD4+ or CD8+ T cells sorted from blood, taken in a trial of the OX40 agonist ivuxolimab. The CDR3 loop reads CASSFLGQGAKETQYF. The CDR3 DNA sequence: TGTGCCAGCAGTTTCCTTGGACAGGGGGCGAAGGAGACCCAGTACTTC.